The 21 T cell receptor beta chains presented below share a single source sample, sequenced in a study of shared clonotypes between healthy human individuals. The assay was immunoSEQ multiplex PCR, and TCRdb's table has in-frame clones only and misses some. The table shows some 680,000 clones, with around 73% occurring only once. Material for sequencing was memory CD4+ T cells sorted from blood. Subset indicated: CD45RA-negative fraction. These receptors all stem from a woman in her thirties in good health.

CDR3: CASSYGQGRRTGELFF. In DNA, the CDR3 is TGTGCCAGCAGTTACGGGCAGGGGCGCCGCACCGGGGAGCTGTTTTTT. V is TRBV6-5 and J is TRBJ2-2; TRBD1 is a possible D gene (6 bases). V was trimmed by 2 bases and J by 4 bases, leaving 14 bases between them. CDR1 is MNHEY, CDR2 SVGAGI, per germline. This CDR3 is 16 amino acids long.

The V and J genes are TRBV29-1 and TRBJ1-3, with no clear D. Germline V gene sequence: CDR1 SQVTM, CDR2 ANQGSEA. The CDR3 spans 12 residues. Trimming cost V 8 bases and J 3 bases, with 11 bases left between them. The CDR3 nucleotides read TGCAGCATCCGTCGGGATGGAAACACCATATATTTT. It specifies CSIRRDGNTIYF.

The sample holds a few counts of this clone. The chain uses TRBV30 and TRBJ1-3; no clear D. CDR1 is GTSNPN and CDR2 is SVGIG in the germline V gene (reference sequence). The CDR3 consists of 15 residues. Between the trimmed V and J ends, which lost 0 bases and 0 bases, there was a span of 9 bases. Here the CDR3 reads CAWSVASLSGNTIYF. As DNA, the CDR3 is TGTGCCTGGAGTGTCGCCTCACTCTCTGGAAACACCATATATTTT. Full variable domain (missing parts from reference TRBV30 and TRBJ1-3): SQTIHQWPATLVQPVGSPLSLECTVEGTSNPNLYWYRQAAGRGLQLLFYSVGIGQISSEVPQNLSASRPQDRQFILSSKKLLLSDSGFYLCAWSVASLSGNTIYFGEGSWLTVV.

With regard to this clone: Being one base from a much bigger clone, this may be a read error. Other DNA sequences in the sample encode the same CDR3. The chain joins TRBV11-3 to TRBJ2-3; no clear D. The germline gives CDR1 SGHNT, CDR2 YENEEA. The ends were cut back, 2 bases at V and 0 bases at J, with 0 bases in the middle. This CDR3 region has 12 residues. The CDR3 region is CASSLSTDTQYF. CDR3 DNA sequence: TGTGCCAGCAGCTTAAGCACAGATACGCAGTATTTT. The whole variable domain, remainder taken from reference TRBV11-3 and TRBJ2-3, is EAGVVQSPRYKIIEKKQPVAFWCNPISGHNTLYWYLQNLGQGPELLIRYENEEAVDDSQLPKDRFSAERLKGVDSTLKIQPAELGDSAVYLCASSLSTDTQYFGPGTRLTVL.

This rearrangement joins TRBV19 to TRBJ2-3, with D tentatively TRBD2 (5 bases). CDR1 LNHDA and CDR2 SQIVND come from the germline V gene (reference sequence). This CDR3 has 14 residues. Trimming left V 6 bases short and J 1 base short, with 11 bases between. For the CDR3, the DNA is TGTGCCAGTAGCCACCGGACTGGCACAGATACGCAGTATTTT. This gives the protein CASSHRTGTDTQYF.

The rearrangement joins TRBV5-1 to TRBJ2-3; tentatively, D is TRBD1 (6 bases). This CDR3 spans 15 amino acids. Germline loops: CDR1 SGHRS, CDR2 YFSETQ. Deletions cut 4 bases from V and 3 bases from J, with 15 bases between. CDR3 in DNA: TGCGCCAGCAGCCCCAGGGGTTTTGGGACAGATACGCAGTATTTT. Protein sequence: CASSPRGFGTDTQYF. The complete variable domain, with remaining parts taken from reference TRBV5-1 and TRBJ2-3, reads KAGVTQTPRYLIKTRGQQVTLSCSPISGHRSVSWYQQTPGQGLQFLFEYFSETQRNKGNFPGRFSGRQFSNSRSEMNVSTLELGDSALYLCASSPRGFGTDTQYFGPGTRLTVL.

V usage is TRBV2 and J usage is TRBJ2-2; possibly TRBD1 for D (6 bases). Deletions cut 3 bases from V and 6 bases from J, with 8 bases between. Germline-derived CDR1 and CDR2 are SNHLY and FYNNEI. This CDR3 region has 13 residues. The CDR3 protein is CASSERTAGELFF. CDR3 coding DNA: TGTGCCAGCAGTGAGCGGACAGCCGGGGAGCTGTTTTTT.

This clone was observed a handful of times. The chain joins TRBV27 to TRBJ2-2, with D tentatively TRBD2 (6 bases). V lost 10 bases and J 6 bases, leaving 30 bases between the germline ends. The germline gives CDR1 MNHEY, CDR2 SMNVEV (reference sequence). The CDR3 consists of 18 residues. In nucleotides, the CDR3 is TGTGCCATCCCCCTACTACGGGAGACTTCGGAAAGGGCCGGGGAGCTGTTTTTT. Its translation: CAIPLLRETSERAGELFF.

V usage is TRBV11-2 and J usage is TRBJ2-2; D gene ambiguous. V dropped 3 bases and J dropped 0 bases, with 11 bases sitting between them. The CDR3 length is 16 residues. CDR1 SGHAT and CDR2 FQNNGV come from the germline V gene. CDR3 protein: CASSFSRWANTGELFF. The CDR3 coding sequence is TGTGCCAGCAGCTTTTCCCGGTGGGCGAACACCGGGGAGCTGTTTTTT.

The chain recombines TRBV28 with TRBJ2-7; TRBD2 matches at 10 bases. Germline V CDR1 and CDR2: MDHEN, SYDVKM. J gave up 3 bases and V 5 bases, and 7 bases lay outside the gene matches. The CDR3 has 15 amino acids. The CDR3 nucleotides are TGTGCCAGCAGTCCTAGTAGCGGGAGGTTCTACGAGCAGTACTTC. It codes for CASSPSSGRFYEQYF.

V and J are TRBV10-2 and TRBJ2-7, with TRBD1 matching over 10 bases. The CDR3 loop spans 15 amino acids. V was clipped by 6 bases and J by 2 bases; unmatched bases: 7. The germline V gene encodes CDR1 WSHSY and CDR2 SAAADI. CDR3 nucleotides: TGCGCCAGCAGGGACAGGGGGACCCCAGCCTACGAGCAGTACTTC. Translation: CASRDRGTPAYEQYF.

This clone was seen only a few times. Other DNA sequences of this sample code for an identical CDR3. This chain uses TRBV30 with TRBJ2-7, with D hard to call. With 5 bases removed from V and 3 bases from J, the gap between germline ends came to 8 bases. The CDR3 has 11 amino acids. Germline CDR1 reads GTSNPN; CDR2 reads SVGIG (reference sequence). CDR3 in amino acids: CAWGRYYEQYF. In DNA form, the CDR3 reads TGTGCCTGGGGCAGATACTACGAGCAGTACTTC.

A word on this clone: The junction departs from the called germline gene at one end, perhaps through a read error. The chain recombines TRBV28 with TRBJ1-5; tentative D call: TRBD1 (5 bases). Germline values: CDR1 MDHEN, CDR2 SYDVKM. The CDR3 contains 11 residues. CDR3 region: CASSFQGRPFF. CDR3 nucleotides: TGTGCCAGCAGTTTCCAGGGCCGACCGTTTTTT.

A few counts support this clone. The chain has TRBV6-1 and TRBJ2-3; D tentatively reads TRBD1 or TRBD2 (5 bases each). V was pared by 6 bases and J by 0 bases, with 13 bases between. This CDR3 has 15 residues. CDR1 is MNHNS, CDR2 SASEGT, per germline. The CDR3 reads CASSELGTSTDTQYF. CDR3 coding DNA: TGTGCCAGCAGCGAACTCGGGACCAGCACAGATACGCAGTATTTT.

V is TRBV5-1 and J is TRBJ2-7; D is unresolved. CDR1 and CDR2 (germline): SGHRS, YFSETQ. V shed 0 bases and J shed 4 bases, with 8 bases lying between them. The CDR3 extends over 13 amino acids. DNA for the CDR3: TGCGCCAGCAGCTTGGATCCCGGGTACGAGCAGTACTTC. Translating gives CASSLDPGYEQYF.

This clone was observed at least ten times. The chain uses TRBV30 and TRBJ2-1; no reliable D call. This CDR3 has 13 residues. Germline V gene sequence: CDR1 GTSNPN, CDR2 SVGIG (reference sequence). V was cut by 3 bases and J by 5 bases, with 11 bases left in between. The CDR3 loop reads CAWRSGIHNEQFF. Written as DNA, the CDR3 is TGTGCCTGGAGGTCGGGTATCCACAATGAGCAGTTCTTC.

This clone was seen a handful of times. V and J are TRBV27 and TRBJ1-2; TRBD1 aligns across 7 bases. This CDR3 spans 16 amino acids. The germline V gene has CDR1 MNHEY and CDR2 SMNVEV (reference sequence). After removal of 6 bases from V and 0 bases from J, the junction contained 10 bases not matched to a gene. The chain's CDR3 is CASSPGQFVANYGYTF. Written as DNA, the CDR3 is TGTGCCAGCAGCCCGGGACAGTTTGTGGCTAACTATGGCTACACCTTC.

The V and J genes are TRBV6-6 and TRBJ2-2; 7 bases fit TRBD1. Germline V lookup: CDR1 MNHNY, CDR2 SVGAGI (reference sequence). The CDR3 is 13 residues long. Unmatched junction bases numbered 3, after V lost 8 bases and J lost 3 bases. The CDR3: CASGTDYTGELFF. In DNA form, the CDR3 reads TGTGCCAGCGGGACAGACTACACCGGGGAGCTGTTTTTT.

The chain joins TRBV7-2 to TRBJ2-7; 7 nucleotides agree with TRBD1. CDR1 SGHTA and CDR2 FQGNSA come from the germline V gene. This CDR3 region has 15 residues. The V segment lost 6 bases and the J segment 1 base; nucleotides outside the gene matches: 9. The CDR3 DNA sequence: TGTGCCAGCAGGATAGGTCCAGGGGGTTCCTACGAGCAGTACTTC. Translated: CASRIGPGGSYEQYF.

The chain couples TRBV9 to TRBJ2-5; TRBD1 agrees at 9 bases. Losses at the gene ends were 6 bases for V and 5 bases for J; bases not matched to a gene: 8. The CDR3 contains 14 residues. Per germline, CDR1 SGDLS and CDR2 YYNGEE. CDR3 protein: CASTQGATLETQYF. The CDR3, as DNA: TGTGCCAGCACACAGGGGGCGACACTGGAGACCCAGTACTTC.

The rearrangement links TRBV30 to TRBJ1-4; no clear D. CDR1 and CDR2 (germline): GTSNPN, SVGIG (reference sequence). The V end was cut by 4 bases, the J end by 4 bases, with 10 bases between. The CDR3 covers 13 residues. The CDR3 coding sequence is TGTGCCTGGAAGACTTCGGTTAATGAAAAACTGTTTTTT. This encodes CAWKTSVNEKLFF.